This T cell receptor beta chain comes out of a study of blood T cells in healthy people across ages (dated by TCRdb to between 2014 and 2017). Turning to the overall study: Template switching captured roughly one uniquely barcoded TCR beta cDNA molecule per two T cells in model experiments. Age-related changes in TCR beta repertoire diversity were measured in the study by deep sequencing normalized with unique cDNA molecular identifiers. The donors were divided into four age groups: young (average roughly 17 years), middle-aged (approximately 41), aged (roughly 60) and long-lived (82). Using the same blood draw, the study looked at two additional independent replicas of 1 million unique cDNA reads for two donors, one aged 18 to 30 and the other aged 80 or older.

V lost 2 bases and J lost 0 bases; the stretch between them is 8 bases long. Taken from the germline V gene (reference sequence), the CDR1 and CDR2 loops are MNHNY and SVGAGI. The CDR3 spans 14 residues, from the cysteine through the phenylalanine. The entry retains the CDR3 DNA only, 42 bases that are in frame from base 1. The roughly 37 donors, aged about 6 to 95 years, were systemically healthy Caucasian individuals from Russia. About 9.1 milliliters of peripheral blood were collected from each donor into EDTA-treated Vacutainer tubes. Ficoll-Paque density-gradient centrifugation was used to isolate PBMCs, with at least 6 million obtained per sample. Total RNA, at least 5.5 micrograms per sample, was extracted from PBMCs with Trizol reagent. The percentages of naive CD45RAhigh/CD27high T cells were determined by flow cytometry on a PBMC aliquot from every donor. Of note for this clonotype: The antigen this receptor binds is unknown. A much larger clone lies a single base off, so this may be a read error.

The investigation overall reported the following: Observed TCR beta diversity correlated strongly with the percentage of naive T cells measured by flow cytometry. Total diversity estimates from one million sequenced T cells were considered lower bounds and underestimates. Because profiling used bulk unsorted PBMCs, naive and antigen-experienced compartments could not be compared conclusively. As age increased, observed TCR beta diversity per million T cells dropped in a roughly linear way, and a significant reduction was already evident by age 40. Donor CMV infection status was unknown, potentially confounding age-related changes in expanded clonotypes. Compared with the aged group, the long-lived group had more naive CD4+ T cells, fewer expanded clones and increased TCR diversity, a pattern suggesting age selection.

Libraries were constructed by 5' RACE. Sequencing took place on an Illumina HiSeq 2500. A second PCR of about 6 to 11 cycles was run with a J-beta primer mix and a sample-barcoded 5' primer. A unique molecular identifier was introduced onto each TCR beta cDNA molecule by a template-switch 5' adaptor carrying 12 random nucleotides. Each sample yielded at least 3 million CDR3-containing paired-end reads. All of the RNA was converted into first-strand cDNA using the Mint cDNA synthesis kit, with a TRBC-specific oligonucleotide serving as the primer. Following uracil-DNA glycosylase treatment, a first 18-cycle PCR with universal primers M1SS and BC2_uni_R was performed on all cDNA. Per the source publication's procedure: Each sample was normalized by randomly selecting 1 million high-quality reads, each carrying a distinct molecular identifier. Instead of being binned into consensus sequences, reads with shared molecular identifiers were discarded. CDR3 identification, clonotype clustering and error correction used MiTCR with a Q25 quality threshold and the strictest error-elimination algorithm. A nonparametric unseen species model with Euler transformation was used to estimate lower-bound total TCR beta diversity. The raw public reads went through TCRdb reprocessing: fastp at Q25, MiXCR clone calling, in-frame beta chains kept. Every CDR3 protein is listed once, alongside the most common genes and DNA of its rows. The V and J calls were not made by the authors but by TCRdb's processing. The sample contains some 890,000 distinct CDR3 sequences, approximately 32% of them found a single time. The biggest ten clones account for about a tenth of the sample.

This same sample was also part of a study on T cells of mothers and their children. Drawing on the second study: The donors were nine systemically healthy Caucasian individuals, made up of three mothers and their six children. cDNA synthesis used all of the extracted RNA, with roughly 1.5 ug of RNA in each 15 ul reaction. In the second PCR, the M1S primer added sample barcodes and 2-4 random nucleotides. More than 8 million TCR beta CDR3 reads were obtained from each mother, and some 3.2 million reads were obtained from each child. Thymic selection shapes the output of TCR recombination in a similar way in related and unrelated pairs, and inherited differences have a minor effect. Normalized repertoire overlap in related mother-child pairs was always slightly higher than in unrelated mother-child pairs, but the difference was never significant. No persistent microchimeric T cell clones were detected, at a sensitivity of roughly 96 clones per million clonotypes. Deep NGS was used in the study to compare the TCR beta repertoires of mothers and children and to look for features that separate related mother-child pairs from unrelated individuals. Mothers averaged roughly 40 +/- 4 years of age and children averaged approximately 11 +/- 4 years. After adapter ligation with NEBNext reagents, the libraries were sequenced on Illumina HiSeq 2000 with 100+100 nt paired-end reads. To avoid cross-contamination, the mother libraries and the child libraries were prepared a month apart and sequenced in separate runs. For each donor, somewhere between about 450,000 and 2,000,000 distinct TCR beta clonotypes were identified. Naive TCR beta clonotypes were estimated from low-frequency clonotypes matched to each donor's FACS-determined naive share, without sorting.

Sequencing was done on a sample of blood. The V gene is TRBV6-6 and the J gene is TRBJ2-7, and TRBD2 may be the D gene, going by 5 matching bases. This sequence originates from a woman aged 40 to 50 in good health. Here is the DNA: TGTGCCAGCAGTTACGGAGGAATCTCCTACGAGCAGTACTTC. It translates to CASSYGGISYEQYF.